This TCR beta chain emerged from a study of shared clonotypes between healthy human individuals (dated by TCRdb to the early 2020s). Regarding the study in general: A couple of women and a few men aged 18 to 49 years were included in the cohort. For each donor, CD4 naive and CD4 memory were each run on three plates, CD8 naive on two plates, and CD8 memory on one plate. The study deeply sequenced blood TCR repertoires of about 5 healthy adults to estimate repertoire size and the extent of clonotype sharing between individuals. To increase sequencing depth and limit assay-specific biases, different laboratories used diverse techniques to prepare libraries and sequence TCR repertoires. Leukapheresis yielded between about 0.94 and 9.5 billion PBMCs per donor. Paper-wide results and their limitations: Compared with non-shared clonotypes, the clonotypes found in all four sorted-subset donors had higher generation probabilities. Incomplete sequencing was indicated by rarefaction of sorted-subset datasets, despite the large sequencing depth. The genetic and exposure-history diversity represented was limited by the small number of donors. Based on pairwise subsampling, the degree of clonotype sharing among donors was expected to be affected by sequencing depth. Estimated clonotype richness was generally larger for naive than for memory subsets. Sampling was restricted to blood, and TCR repertoires in tissues likely differ from the TCR repertoires found in blood. About 4.5% of naive CD4, 3% to 4% of naive CD8, around 2.3% of memory CD4, and about 0.4% of memory CD8 clonotypes were shared across four donors.

From the germline V gene, CDR1 is MDHEN and CDR2 is SYDVKM. The CDR3 contains 12 residues, cysteine and phenylalanine counted. Only the CDR3 part of the read is kept: 36 bases, read in frame from the first base. Cut back by 10 bases and 5 bases, the V and J ends lie 11 bases apart. Healthy HIV-negative adults with no recently reported acute infections or vaccinations were included as donors. Every donor was a Caucasian adult living in Nashville, Tennessee, USA. CD4+ T cells were enriched by magnetic negative selection; naive cells were then positively selected on CD45RA, and the negative fraction formed the memory subset. Blood was collected by leukapheresis, and PBMCs were isolated by Ficoll-Histopaque density gradient centrifugation and then cryopreserved in liquid nitrogen vapor phase. Analytical flow cytometry was used to check the purity and quantity of every magnetically sorted T cell population. Each sorted fraction had its genomic DNA isolated and then quantified by UV absorbance on a Nanodrop 2000c.

In the case of this clone: This receptor's antigen is unknown. It has no much larger one-base neighbor in the sample; base qualities were not kept.

Using the deep immunoSEQ assay, TCR CDR3 regions were amplified from genomic DNA by multiplex PCR. For each cell subset, the extracted genomic DNA was distributed evenly across all wells of several immunoSEQ 96-well plates, and each plate served as one replicate. For sorted subsets, each replicate PCR was loaded with approximately 0.2 ug genomic DNA, equivalent to approximately 27,000 T cell genomes. The purified libraries were quantified using a Qubit 3.0 fluorometer, sized with a Bioanalyzer 2100, and then quantified again using the KAPA Library Quantification kit. Every immunoSEQ 96-well plate was sequenced on a separate single-read 150-cycle Illumina NextSeq 550 flow cell. The study's own analysis went as follows. The immunoSEQ output contained only junctional sequences without quality scores, so filtering could not match that applied to full-length reads. Sequences were annotated with PyIR, a Python wrapper for IgBLAST v1.9, and V/J genes and CDR3 were assigned using IMGT germline references. Reads were filtered out if the reads had weak V/J assignments (E-value above 1e-6), no CDR3, stop codons, out-of-frame junctions, or ambiguous translated residues. V3J clonotypes were defined as sequences sharing the same inferred V gene, J gene, and CDR3 amino acid sequence. The percentage overlap between two repertoires was calculated by dividing the number of shared unique clonotypes by the size of the smaller repertoire. Richness of each repertoire was evaluated using RTK rarefaction, the Chao1 estimator, and Recon v2.1 estimates of unobserved clonotypes. OLGA was used to compute generation probabilities for all TCRbeta clonotypes that the gDNA method yielded from a few donors. Imported from immuneACCESS, the table was reduced by TCRdb to in-frame sequences with V and J called. These copies leave out some clones; in studies compared against another copy, an unresolved V gene accounts for under half, and the cause of the remainder is not known. V and J calls and clone size are those listed in that table; D and trimming were worked out from the DNA. Recorded for this sample are 2 million to 2.5 million clones; 93% of them occurred a single time. The leading ten clones occupy under 0.45% of the sample.

The rearranged chain carries TRBV28 and TRBJ2-2; the D gene is unclear. Source material: naive CD4+ T cells from PBMCs. The cell subset or site label corresponds to: CD45RA+ positively selected. The source of this sequence is a man in his late teens or twenties in good health. Some clones in this sample may be carry-over from other donors' samples. CDR3 loop: CAIIDTTGELFF. The DNA is as follows: TGTGCCATCATCGACACGACCGGGGAGCTGTTTTTT.